Listed below are T cell receptor beta chains from one sample, sequenced in a study of PD-1 blockade in classical Hodgkin lymphoma. Data came from immunoSEQ multiplex PCR; TCRdb stores just in-frame clones and leaves some out. The sample holds approximately 28,000 clones; 70% to 85% are singletons and the top ten take roughly 0.52%. Here the sequenced sample was CD4+ T cells from blood, taken before the fourth cycle of nivolumab. The receptors come from a human donor with classical Hodgkin lymphoma. CDR3s include the opening cysteine and the closing phenylalanine or tryptophan. The order of the fields is clone size, D gene, V gene, J gene, CDR3 length, CDR3 DNA, CDR3 protein. D genes are given only for firm matches. The size of a clone is reported for some rows only, either as once, few or many, or as a class for expanded clones.

>-|-|TRBV11-1|TRBJ1-1|15
TGTGCCAGCAGCTTAGGGCCGGCCTCTGGGATGAAAGCTTTCTTT
CASSLGPASGMKAFF
>-|-|TRBV6-5|TRBJ1-1|13
TGTGCCAGCAGTGGTACTGTGGGGGGAACAGCTTTCTTT
CASSGTVGGTAFF
>-|-|TRBV13|TRBJ1-1|14
TGTGCCAGCAGCCCCCCTCGCTGGGGCGCTGAAGCTTTCTTT
CASSPPRWGAEAFF
>-|TRBD1|TRBV4-1|TRBJ1-1|13
TGCGCCAGCAGCCAAGGAGGGACAGCCGAAGCTTTCTTT
CASSQGGTAEAFF
>once|-|TRBV10-3|TRBJ2-1|13
TGTGCCATCGCCTCGATTACCTACAATGAGCAGTTCTTC
CAIASITYNEQFF
>-|-|TRBV7-2|TRBJ2-5|14
TGTGCCAGCAGCTCTTCCGGTCGCCAAGAGACCCAGTACTTC
CASSSSGRQETQYF
>-|TRBD1|TRBV19|TRBJ1-4|16
TGTGCCAGTAGTATCGCGTGGGGACAGGGGAATGAAAAACTGTTTTTT
CASSIAWGQGNEKLFF
>-|TRBD1|TRBV18|TRBJ1-4|15
TGTGCCAGCTCACCCGGGACAGGGACTAATGAAAAACTGTTTTTT
CASSPGTGTNEKLFF
>-|-|TRBV6-6|TRBJ1-2|14
TGTGCCAGCAGTTACTCCGGACAGAGGCCCGGCTACACCTTC
CASSYSGQRPGYTF
>-|TRBD1|TRBV5-1|TRBJ2-5|14
TGCGCCAGCAGCCGGGACAGGGGAGAGGAGACCCAGTACTTC
CASSRDRGEETQYF
>-|-|TRBV28|TRBJ2-7|14
TGTGCCAGCAGCCGTGGACAGGCCGGGGGCGAGCAGTACTTC
CASSRGQAGGEQYF
>once|TRBD2|TRBV9|TRBJ2-2|15
TGTGCCAGCAGCGTTCTAGCGGGGGGTCCCTCGGAGCTGTTTTTT
CASSVLAGGPSELFF
>-|TRBD2|TRBV10-3|TRBJ2-1|17
TGTGCCATCAGTGAGACCGGGACTAGCGGGGGTCTGATTAGTCAGTTCTTC
CAISETGTSGGLISQFF
>-|-|TRBV4-3|TRBJ1-2|13
TGCGCCAGCAGCCAAGATCTTTATCAGGGTTCCACCTTC
CASSQDLYQGSTF
>-|TRBD2|TRBV10-3|TRBJ2-1|14
TGTGCCATCAGTGAGCTAGCGGAGTACAATGAGCAGTTCTTC
CAISELAEYNEQFF
>-|-|TRBV11-1|TRBJ2-2|17
TGTGCCAGCAGCTTAGGACGGAGGGGGGTGAACACCGGGGAGCTGTTTTTT
CASSLGRRGVNTGELFF
>once|-|TRBV5-6|TRBJ1-2|14
TGTGCCAGCAGCTTGGGAACAGACTTTTATGGCTACACCTTC
CASSLGTDFYGYTF
>few|-|TRBV27|TRBJ2-7|15
TGTGCCAGCAGTTTTAATGAGCTAGTTAACTACGAGCAGTACTTC
CASSFNELVNYEQYF
>once|-|TRBV19|TRBJ2-1|11
TGTGCCAGTAACCACTACAATGAGCAGTTCTTC
CASNHYNEQFF
>-|-|TRBV27|TRBJ2-1|15
TGTGCCAGCAGCCTACTTCCGACGATTTACAATGAGCAGTTCTTC
CASSLLPTIYNEQFF
>-|-|TRBV7-2|TRBJ2-1|13
TGTGCCAGCAGCTTTGAGAGGGCCCTGGAGCAGTTCTTC
CASSFERALEQFF
>few|-|TRBV7-9|TRBJ1-1|15
TGTGCCAGCAGCTTAATGAAGTTCGTGAACACTGAAGCTTTCTTT
CASSLMKFVNTEAFF
>-|-|TRBV6-6|TRBJ2-7|15
TGTGCCAGCAGATCCCCCGGGGGTAGCTCCTACGAGCAGTACTTC
CASRSPGGSSYEQYF
>-|-|TRBV6-6|TRBJ2-7|13
TGTGCCAGCAGTTCCTACAGAGGTTACGAGCAGTACTTC
CASSSYRGYEQYF
>-|-|TRBV6-5|TRBJ2-7|13
TGTGCCAGCAATTCGGGACTCTCCTACGAGCAGTACTTC
CASNSGLSYEQYF
>-|-|TRBV27|TRBJ2-3|13
TGTGCCAGCAGGCATGGAAGCACAGATACGCAGTATTTT
CASRHGSTDTQYF
>-|-|TRBV7-2|TRBJ1-5|16
TGTGCCAGCAGCTTAGCAAGGGGCAGGGTGCGTCAGCCCCAGCATTTT
CASSLARGRVRQPQHF
>-|-|TRBV4-1|TRBJ2-7|15
TGCGCCAGCAGCCACCCGGGAACCGCCGTCCACGAGCAGTACTTC
CASSHPGTAVHEQYF
>-|TRBD1|TRBV7-2|TRBJ2-3|15
TGTGCCAGCAGCGCCCGGGACAGGGGAGCAGATACGCAGTATTTT
CASSARDRGADTQYF
>-|-|TRBV2|TRBJ2-2|14
TGTGCCAGCAGCGAACAGTGGGACACCGGGGAGCTGTTTTTT
CASSEQWDTGELFF
>-|-|TRBV28|TRBJ2-5|13
TGTGCCAGCAGTCCAGGGTGGAGGGAGACCCAGTACTTC
CASSPGWRETQYF
>-|-|TRBV7-6|TRBJ1-6|14
TGTGCCAGCAGCTTACGGGCCTATAATTCACCCCTCCACTTT
CASSLRAYNSPLHF
>-|TRBD1|TRBV20-1|TRBJ1-2|11
TGCAGTGCCAGGACAGGGTATGGCTACACCTTC
CSARTGYGYTF
>-|TRBD1|TRBV6-1|TRBJ1-2|15
TGTGCCAGCAGTGAAGTGCCAGGGGGCCACTATGGCTACACCTTC
CASSEVPGGHYGYTF
>-|TRBD2|TRBV4-1|TRBJ2-1|15
TGCGCCAGCAGCCTTGCTGGGAGGGCCCTCGAGGAGCAGTTCTTC
CASSLAGRALEEQFF
>-|TRBD2|TRBV6-6|TRBJ2-1|16
TGTGCCAGCAGTCATCTAGCGGGGGGGCCTATTGATGAGCAGTTCTTC
CASSHLAGGPIDEQFF
>-|-|TRBV7-2|TRBJ2-3|13
TGTGCCAGCAGCCCAAAGGTGGAGAGGGCGCAGTATTTT
CASSPKVERAQYF
>-|-|TRBV9|TRBJ2-4|16
TGTGCCAGCAGCGTAGATGCAGGGGCGGCCAAAAACATTCAGTACTTC
CASSVDAGAAKNIQYF
>few|-|TRBV4-2|TRBJ1-1|14
TGTGCCAGCAGCCAACTCAGGGCGGACACTGAAGCTTTCTTT
CASSQLRADTEAFF
>-|TRBD1|TRBV10-3|TRBJ1-2|15
TGTGCCATCAGTGAGTCTTACGGACAGGAGTATGGCTACACCTTC
CAISESYGQEYGYTF
>-|-|TRBV7-2|TRBJ2-5|13
TGTGCCAGCAGCTCCGGGGCCGAGGAGACCCAGTACTTC
CASSSGAEETQYF
>-|-|TRBV5-4|TRBJ2-1|15
TGTGCCAGCAGCTTGGAACAGTTTGCCGGCAATGAGCAGTTCTTC
CASSLEQFAGNEQFF
>once|-|TRBV14|TRBJ2-6|13
TGTGCCAGCAACCTAGCTGGGGCCAACGTCCTGACTTTC
CASNLAGANVLTF
>-|TRBD1|TRBV5-5|TRBJ2-1|16
TGTGCCAGCAGCCCCGGGACAGGGGTTTCCTACAATGAGCAGTTCTTC
CASSPGTGVSYNEQFF
>-|-|TRBV5-1|TRBJ2-2|14
TGCGCCAGCCAGTTCCGAGGCGGGACCGGGGAGCTGTTTTTT
CASQFRGGTGELFF
>-|-|TRBV18|TRBJ1-4|19
TGTGCCAGCTCACCACCTTTAATACCCGGGAGGGGAATAAATGAAAAACTGTTTTTT
CASSPPLIPGRGINEKLFF